The 18 T cell receptor beta chains given below trace back to one sample, sequenced in a study of cytomegalovirus exposure and HLA in healthy donors. Primers: 60 Vbeta forward and 13 Jbeta reverse. Using immunoSEQ multiplex PCR, the repertoire was profiled, and TCRdb retains in-frame clones only, with some absent. The sample holds fewer than 250,000 clones, 75% to 80% seen once. Source material: PBMCs. These receptors originate from a male donor in good health and CMV-seronegative.

The V gene is TRBV6-5, the J gene TRBJ1-3, with TRBD1 matching over 9 bases. The CDR3 has 16 residues. Unmatched junction bases numbered 2, after V lost 1 base and J lost 1 base. Germline CDR1 MNHEY, CDR2 SVGAGI. The CDR3 spells CASSYYRGLSGNTIYF. DNA of the CDR3: TGTGCCAGCAGTTACTACAGGGGGCTATCTGGAAACACCATATATTTT.

The chain couples TRBV9 to TRBJ2-5, with 7 bases identical to TRBD1. The J call is uncertain, as TRBJ2-7 better fits the DNA end. The CDR3 extends over 14 amino acids. CDR1 is SGDLS and CDR2 is YYNGEE in the germline V gene. CDR3 sequence (DNA): TGTGCCAGCAGCGGACCACAGGGGAACGACGAGCAGTACTTC. Its translation is CASSGPQGNDEQYF.

In its sample, this clone was seen many times. The chain uses TRBV27 and TRBJ2-2; weak D call: TRBD1 (6 bases). The V gene's germline CDR1 is MNHEY and CDR2 SMNVEV (reference sequence). The germline V and J ends were trimmed by 6 bases and 5 bases, with 13 bases remaining between them. CDR3 length equals 14 residues. The CDR3 region is CASSPTQGTGELFF. The CDR3 nucleotides read TGTGCCAGCAGCCCAACTCAGGGGACCGGGGAGCTGTTTTTT.

This chain's CDR3 is CASSYSWEGGGEQFF. CDR3 nucleotide sequence: TGTGCCAGCAGTTACTCCTGGGAAGGGGGGGGTGAGCAGTTCTTC. The V call is TRBV6-5, the J call TRBJ2-1; TRBD2 might be the D (7 bases). This CDR3 contains 15 residues. Germline CDR1 is MNHEY and CDR2 is SVGAGI. V lost 0 bases to trimming and J lost 9 bases, with 15 bases between them.

The rearrangement links TRBV28 to TRBJ2-1; D is undetermined. There are 12 residues in the CDR3. CDR1 is MDHEN, CDR2 SYDVKM, per germline. The ends were cut back, 6 bases at V and 7 bases at J, with 10 bases in the middle. In DNA form, the CDR3 reads TGTGCCAGCAGCTCCCAGATTAATGAGCAGTTCTTC. Encoded protein: CASSSQINEQFF.

Only a few counts were recorded for this clone. This sequence joins TRBV4-3 and TRBJ2-1; D is perhaps TRBD2 (6 bases). The CDR3 length is 15 residues. Trimming stripped 1 base from V and 4 bases from J, with 11 bases between. The germline V gene has CDR1 LGHNA and CDR2 YSLEER. Here the CDR3 DNA reads TGCGCCAGCAGCCAAGCCCTAGGGACTTACAATGAGCAGTTCTTC. Protein: CASSQALGTYNEQFF.

This clone has just a few counts. The chain couples TRBV2 to TRBJ2-2, with 8 bases aligning to TRBD1. Germline lookup yields CDR1 SNHLY and CDR2 FYNNEI. CDR3 length: 15 amino acids. Trimming removed 7 bases from V and 8 bases from J; junction bases left unmatched: 12. The DNA of the CDR3 is TGTGCCAGCAATGACCAGGGGGCTGTATCGGGGGAGCTGTTTTTT. It specifies CASNDQGAVSGELFF.

This chain uses TRBV28 with TRBJ1-2; D is perhaps TRBD1 (6 bases). The germline V and J ends were trimmed by 2 bases and 8 bases, with 24 bases remaining between them. Germline-derived CDR1 and CDR2 are MDHEN and SYDVKM. This CDR3 region has 17 residues. The DNA of the CDR3 is TGTGCCAGCAGTTTACGTACAGGGAAGTCAGAGCGGGGCGGCTACACCTTC. Translated: CASSLRTGKSERGGYTF.

The J gene is TRBJ2-2, the V gene TRBV29-1; D is perhaps TRBD1 (8 bases). The CDR3 has 13 amino acids. V was shortened by 6 bases and J by 5 bases, with 13 bases between the two germline ends. From germline, CDR1 is SQVTM and CDR2 ANQGSEA. CDR3 bases: TGCAGCGTAGTACAGGGGGGGACCGGGGAGCTGTTTTTT. It codes for CSVVQGGTGELFF.

The chain joins TRBV5-4 to TRBJ1-2, with D tentatively TRBD1 (5 bases). V lost 0 bases and J lost 6, with 18 bases in between. This CDR3 contains 16 residues. Germline CDR1 is SGHNT and CDR2 is YYREEE (reference sequence). The CDR3 reads CASSLEGWGETHGYTF. The CDR3 DNA reads TGTGCCAGCAGCTTGGAGGGATGGGGGGAAACTCATGGCTACACCTTC.

This clone was detected once. J is TRBJ1-2 and V is TRBV5-6; tentative D call: TRBD1 (5 bases). The length of the CDR3 is 16 residues. V lost 1 base, J lost 7 bases, and 20 bases lay in between. The germline V gene has CDR1 SGHDT and CDR2 YYEEEE. The CDR3: CASSLSLRDFVGGYTF. CDR3 nucleotide sequence: TGTGCCAGCAGCTTGTCTCTTCGGGACTTCGTGGGTGGCTACACCTTC.

The V call is TRBV6-5, the J call TRBJ2-7, with 14 positions matching TRBD2. V gave up 5 bases and J gave up 5 bases; unmatched junction bases: 5. CDR1 is MNHEY, CDR2 SVGAGI, per germline. The CDR3 is made up of 15 amino acids. The CDR3 loop is CASSGRLAGGNEQYF. The CDR3 DNA reads TGTGCCAGCAGTGGAAGACTAGCGGGAGGGAACGAGCAGTACTTC.

The chain carries TRBV30 and TRBJ1-4; D possibly corresponds to TRBD1 (5 bases). The V end was cut by 1 base, the J end by 9 bases, with 9 bases between. CDR3 length equals 12 residues. From germline, CDR1 is GTSNPN and CDR2 SVGIG (reference sequence). DNA for the CDR3: TGTGCCTGGAGTGGGGGCCACCAAAAACTGTTTTTT. Translation gives CAWSGGHQKLFF.

In this sample, this clone turned up a few times. The rearrangement links TRBV7-3 to TRBJ2-3; D might be TRBD1 (6 bases). There are 12 residues in the CDR3. Germline CDR1 and CDR2: SGHTA and FQGTGA. With 3 bases removed from V and 6 bases from J, the gap between germline ends came to 7 bases. As DNA, the CDR3 is TGTGCCAGCAGCTTTCAGGGGGATACGCAGTATTTT. Protein product: CASSFQGDTQYF. The variable domain in full, with the rest retrieved from reference TRBV7-3 and TRBJ2-3, is GAGVSQTPSNKVTEKGKYVELRCDPISGHTALYWYRQSLGQGPEFLIYFQGTGAADDSGLPNDRFFAVRPEGSVSTLKIQRTERGDSAVYLCASSFQGDTQYFGPGTRLTVL.

The chain combines TRBV9 with TRBJ2-7, with 7 bases that match TRBD1. V shed 3 bases, J shed 6 bases, and the junction held 9 bases outside the gene matches. This CDR3 has 14 residues. The V gene's germline CDR1 is SGDLS and CDR2 YYNGEE. Written as DNA, the CDR3 is TGTGCCAGCAGCGAAGTACAGGGGCCCGGCGAGCAGTACTTC. Its translation is CASSEVQGPGEQYF. Looking up the rest from reference TRBV9 and TRBJ2-7 gives the full variable domain: DSGVTQTPKHLITATGQRVTLRCSPRSGDLSVYWYQQSLDQGLQFLIQYYNGEERAKGNILERFSAQQFPDLHSELNLSSLELGDSALYFCASSEVQGPGEQYFGPGTRLTVT.

This clone was recorded only once. This rearrangement joins TRBV28 to TRBJ2-2; tentatively, D is TRBD1 (6 bases). Germline assignment: CDR1 MDHEN and CDR2 SYDVKM. This CDR3 contains 15 residues. V dropped 3 bases and J dropped 5 bases, with 13 bases sitting between them. The CDR3 DNA follows: TGTGCCAGCAGTTTGTTGGACAGCTGGACCGGGGAGCTGTTTTTT. Translation: CASSLLDSWTGELFF.

This clone has just a few counts. This chain uses TRBV7-9 with TRBJ2-1; 7 bases line up with TRBD2. Germline V gene data show CDR1 as SEHNR and CDR2 as FQNEAQ (reference sequence). V gave up 5 bases and J gave up 3 bases; unmatched junction bases: 10. CDR3 length equals 16 residues. The CDR3 bases are TGTGCCAGCAGCCCTCCGGCTAGCGGATACTACAATGAGCAGTTCTTC. Its protein is CASSPPASGYYNEQFF.

This clone was found once. The J gene is TRBJ1-1, the V gene TRBV7-3, with D perhaps TRBD1 (6 bases). CDR3 length equals 13 residues. The germline V gene encodes CDR1 SGHTA and CDR2 FQGTGA. V lost 0 bases, J lost 5 bases, and 7 bases lay in between. CDR3 in amino acids: CASSLTTGTEAFF. The CDR3 DNA is TGTGCCAGCAGCTTAACGACAGGAACTGAAGCTTTCTTT.